The 17 T cell receptor beta chains listed next were all sequenced from one sample in a study of T cells in Graves' hyperthyroidism and ophthalmopathy. From RNA transcripts, TCR beta CDR3 regions were amplified. First-round RT-PCR with HTBI primers amplified the TCR CDR3 region. TCRdb ran MiXCR on the multiplex PCR reads and lists one entry per CDR3 protein. The sample includes 280,000 or so distinct CDR3 sequences, approximately 26% of them seen just once. Input material: blood. Source of these receptors: a man in his forties with Graves' hyperthyroidism that later progressed to Graves' ophthalmopathy.

The chain has TRBV28 and TRBJ1-3, with unresolved D. Germline V gene lookup returns CDR1 MDHEN and CDR2 SYDVKM. CDR3 length: 15 amino acids. Trimming left V 2 bases short and J 2 bases short, with 10 bases between. CDR3 in amino acids: CASSLGSVAGNTIYF. The CDR3 DNA follows: TGTGCCAGCAGTTTAGGTTCGGTTGCTGGAAACACCATATATTTT.

The chain is built from TRBV6-2 or TRBV6-3 and TRBJ1-2, with D possibly TRBD1 on 5 matching bases. The CDR3 contains 13 residues. V lost 5 bases and J lost 9, with 16 bases in between. Germline loops: CDR1 MNHEY, CDR2 SVGEGT. The CDR3 spells CASSIWDEGSYTF. As DNA, the CDR3 is TGTGCCAGCAGTATTTGGGACGAAGGGAGCTACACCTTC.

At least ten counts were recorded for this clonotype. Given a much more abundant clone one base away, this may be a read error. The chain joins TRBV2 to TRBJ2-5, with TRBD2 matching 12 bases. CDR3 length: 16 residues. Germline V gene lookup returns CDR1 SNHLY and CDR2 FYNNEI. CDR3 in DNA: TGTGCCAGCAGTTCAGGACTAGCGGGAATCCAAGGGACCCAGTACTTC. It codes for CASSSGLAGIQGTQYF.

This clonotype came up many times. The chain is built from TRBV24-1 and TRBJ2-2; D tentatively reads TRBD1 or TRBD2 (5 bases each). V lost 4 bases and J lost 4, with 15 bases in between. The CDR3 is 16 amino acids. Germline lookup yields CDR1 KGHDR and CDR2 SFDVKD. The CDR3 DNA reads as TGTGCCACCAGTGAGCCCGGGACGGACCGCACCGGGGAGCTGTTTTTT. Translation gives CATSEPGTDRTGELFF.

In this sample, this clonotype turned up many times. V usage is TRBV18 and J usage is TRBJ2-5; 10 bases are shared with TRBD1. The V gene's germline CDR1 is KGHSH and CDR2 LQKENI. CDR3 length: 17 residues. The J segment lost 3 bases and the V segment lost 2 bases, leaving 9 bases of the junction unmatched. The chain's CDR3 is CASSPGFDRGPKETQYF. DNA of the CDR3: TGTGCCAGCTCACCAGGGTTCGACAGGGGGCCTAAAGAGACCCAGTACTTC.

This clonotype was detected many times. V and J are TRBV6-5 and TRBJ1-1; 10 bases agree with TRBD1. The J segment lost 1 base and the V segment lost 6 bases, leaving 2 bases of the junction unmatched. Germline CDR1 reads MNHEY; CDR2 reads SVGAGI. The CDR3 has 14 amino acids. The CDR3 DNA sequence: TGTGCCAGCAGATGGGACAGGGGGAACACTGAAGCTTTCTTT. This codes for CASRWDRGNTEAFF.

J is TRBJ1-5 and V is TRBV6-1, with unresolved D. This CDR3 has 13 residues. From germline, CDR1 is MNHNS and CDR2 SASEGT. V dropped 6 bases and J dropped 3 bases, with 9 bases sitting between them. The CDR3 is CASRTRDNQPQHF. CDR3 DNA: TGTGCCAGCAGGACGAGAGACAATCAGCCCCAGCATTTT.

Many counts were recorded for this clonotype. The rearrangement uses TRBV19 and TRBJ1-1; D ambiguous. The germline CDR1 and CDR2 sequences are LNHDA and SQIVND (reference sequence). V gave up 5 bases and J gave up 1 base, with 14 bases separating them. The CDR3 has 15 amino acids. The CDR3 nucleotides are TGTGCCAGTAGTCGAATGGGCAGCCGGAACACTGAAGCTTTCTTT. Translated, it gives CASSRMGSRNTEAFF.

Note on this clonotype: This clone may be a read error of a much larger clone one base away. This rearrangement joins TRBV6-1 to TRBJ2-5; TRBD2 might be the D (6 bases). This CDR3 contains 13 residues. Germline loops: CDR1 MNHNS, CDR2 SASEGT. CDR3 bases: TGTGCCAGCAGTGTGCTCTCACGGGAGACCAAGTGCTTC. Protein sequence: CASSVLSRETKCF.

This clonotype has at least ten counts. CDR3 DNA sequence: TGCGCCAGCAGAAGGGACAGCTCCTACGAGCAGTACTTC. Protein: CASRRDSSYEQYF. V gene TRBV5-1 combines with J gene TRBJ2-7, with 7 bases that match TRBD1. The CDR3 spans 13 residues. Germline CDR1 SGHRS, CDR2 YFSETQ. Trimming removed 5 bases from V and 0 bases from J; junction bases left unmatched: 2.

This clonotype occurred many times. CDR3 sequence: CASSPTGLTWAGGRLGYTF. The DNA for the CDR3 is TGCGCCAGCAGCCCAACAGGTTTAACGTGGGCAGGAGGCAGATTGGGCTACACCTTC. The chain couples TRBV4-1 to TRBJ1-2, with D possibly TRBD1 on 5 matching bases. This CDR3 comprises 19 residues. CDR1 and CDR2 from the germline V gene are MGHRA and YSYEKL. The V end was cut by 4 bases, the J end by 8 bases, with 32 bases between.

This chain joins TRBV19 and TRBJ2-7; D ambiguous. Per germline, CDR1 LNHDA and CDR2 SQIVND (reference sequence). The V end was cut by 1 base, the J end by 7 bases, with 8 bases between. CDR3 size: 12 residues. This CDR3 is CASSIGASEQYF. The CDR3 DNA is TGTGCCAGTAGTATAGGAGCTAGTGAGCAGTACTTC.

This clonotype was seen at least ten times. The chain carries TRBV13 and TRBJ2-1; D may be TRBD2 (6 bases). Germline V CDR1 and CDR2: PRHDT, FYEKMQ (reference sequence). V lost 6 bases and J 0 bases, leaving 15 bases between the germline ends. CDR3 length: 16 amino acids. DNA for the CDR3: TGTGCCAGCAGAGCGAGCCCGGGAGCCTCCTACAATGAGCAGTTCTTC. Protein sequence: CASRASPGASYNEQFF.

This clonotype was found many times. The V and J genes are TRBV12-3 or TRBV12-4 and TRBJ1-2; D ambiguous. Trimming pared 5 bases from V and 4 bases from J, leaving 5 bases between. The CDR3 is 11 residues long. The CDR3 sequence is CASSPLYGYTF. Written as DNA, the CDR3 is TGTGCCAGCAGTCCTCTCTATGGCTACACCTTC.

This clonotype has at least ten counts. The rearrangement links TRBV6-1 to TRBJ2-7; the D is unclear. Germline V gene sequence: CDR1 MNHNS, CDR2 SASEGT. This CDR3 spans 14 amino acids. V was clipped by 2 bases and J by 2 bases, with 10 bases between them. As DNA, the CDR3 is TGTGCCAGCAGTGAAAGTATAGGCCCCTACGAGCAGTACTTC. This gives the protein CASSESIGPYEQYF.

The chain has TRBV28 and TRBJ2-4; 9 bases are shared with TRBD2. After removal of 7 bases from V and 8 bases from J, the junction contained 21 bases not matched to a gene. Germline V CDR1 and CDR2: MDHEN, SYDVKM. The CDR3 runs to 18 residues. CDR3 region: CASTTLGLGGRALDIQYF. CDR3 coding DNA: TGTGCCAGCACCACTCTTGGGCTGGGCGGGAGGGCCCTAGACATTCAGTACTTC.

At least ten counts were recorded for this clonotype. V usage is TRBV25-1 and J usage is TRBJ1-1, with TRBD1 identical over 7 bases. The CDR3 runs to 14 residues. The ends lost 4 bases at V and 8 bases at J; junction bases unmatched: 10. The germline gives CDR1 MGHDK, CDR2 SYGVNS. The CDR3 DNA reads as TGTGCCAGCAGTGGTACACAGGGGCCGCGAGAAGCTTTCTTT. Amino acid sequence: CASSGTQGPREAFF. Combining the CDR3 with reference TRBV25-1 and TRBJ1-1 gives the whole variable domain EADIYQTPRYLVIGTGKKITLECSQTMGHDKMYWYQQDPGMELHLIHYSYGVNSTEKGDLSSESTVSRIRTEHFPLTLESARPSHTSQYLCASSGTQGPREAFFGQGTRLTVV.